Described below is a single T cell receptor (beta chain) sequence and its context. The antigen remains unidentified. The data belong to a study of T cell responses to AZD1222 COVID-19 vaccine. The data were produced by immunoSEQ multiplex PCR, yet TCRdb's version contains in-frame clones alone and is incomplete. The data hold more than 30,000 clones, with approximately 88% observed a single time. Trimming at V came to 5 bases and at J to 6 bases, leaving 7 bases not matched to a gene. The CDR3 runs 13 residues. Study findings and constraints: Regions left unmutated in variants are reportedly the target of nearly half of spike-specific TCRs.

The sequence came from an adult who received the AZD1222 COVID-19 vaccine. Source: peripheral blood, taken 28 days after the second AZD1222 dose. The V and J genes are TRBV12-3 or TRBV12-4 and TRBJ2-7; 7 bases fit TRBD2. Here the CDR3 DNA reads TGTGCCAGCAGTCTGGCGGGGGTGGGCGAGCAGTACTTC. Its protein is CASSLAGVGEQYF.